This entry is about one T cell receptor beta chain. What it binds is unknown. The data were taken from a study of T cell responses to AZD1222 COVID-19 vaccine. Whole-study context: The study pooled second doses at about 4 or about 12 weeks. Study findings and constraints: Vaccination with two AZD1222 doses was followed by a rise in Spike-specific TCR breadth and depth. Targeting of unmutated variant regions was reportedly seen in nearly half of spike-specific TCRs. Scientists sampled the repertoires only once the peak T cell response had passed.

Measured with immunoSEQ multiplex PCR; TCRdb has only the in-frame clones, and not every one. The sample consists of around 180,000 clones, roughly 93% of them appearing once. This sequence originates from an adult in good health. The sequencing here drew on peripheral blood, taken on day 0 of AZD1222 vaccination.

In nucleotides, the CDR3 is TGTGCCAGCAGCGCTCGGACTGAAGCTTTCTTT. Translation: CASSARTEAFF. The gene calls are TRBV12-3 or TRBV12-4 and TRBJ1-1; D unresolved. This CDR3 region has 11 residues. V lost 6 bases and J 5 bases, leaving 7 bases between the germline ends.